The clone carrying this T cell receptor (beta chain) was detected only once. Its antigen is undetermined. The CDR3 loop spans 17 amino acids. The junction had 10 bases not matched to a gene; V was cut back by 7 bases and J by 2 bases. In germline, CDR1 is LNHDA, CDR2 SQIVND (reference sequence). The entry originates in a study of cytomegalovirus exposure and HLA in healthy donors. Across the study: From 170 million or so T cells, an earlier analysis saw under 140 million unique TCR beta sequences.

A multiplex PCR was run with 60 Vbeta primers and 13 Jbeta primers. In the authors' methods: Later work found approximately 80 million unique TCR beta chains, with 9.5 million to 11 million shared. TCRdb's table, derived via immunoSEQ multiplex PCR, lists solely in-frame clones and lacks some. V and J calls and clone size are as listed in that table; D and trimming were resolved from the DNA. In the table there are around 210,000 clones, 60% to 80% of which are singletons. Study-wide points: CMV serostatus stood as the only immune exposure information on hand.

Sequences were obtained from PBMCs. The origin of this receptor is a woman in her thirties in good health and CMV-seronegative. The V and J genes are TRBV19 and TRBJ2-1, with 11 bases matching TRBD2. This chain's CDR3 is CASTPGTSGGAYNEQFF. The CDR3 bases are TGTGCCAGTACCCCAGGGACTAGCGGAGGAGCCTACAATGAGCAGTTCTTC.